Below are 11 T cell receptor beta chains sequenced from a single sample in a study of early T cells in non-severe SARS-CoV-2 infection. From the 5' RACE reads, TCRdb called clonotypes with MiXCR, one entry per CDR3 protein. The table lists 20,000 to 25,000 distinct CDR3 sequences, about 4.6% of them singletons, with 15% to 19% in the top ten. Sequencing input: whole blood. The receptors come from an adult who was a healthcare worker with PCR-confirmed SARS-CoV-2 infection or an uninfected control (not recorded which).

There are many counts of this clonotype. This chain joins TRBV7-2 and TRBJ2-7, with D tentatively TRBD1 or TRBD2 (6 bases each). Germline loops: CDR1 SGHTA, CDR2 FQGNSA. V lost 1 base and J 4 bases, leaving 14 bases between the germline ends. The CDR3 covers 15 residues. The CDR3 loop reads CASSLVNGGQYEQYF. In nucleotides, the CDR3 is TGTGCCAGCAGCTTAGTAAACGGGGGACAATACGAGCAGTACTTC. Full variable domain (missing parts from reference TRBV7-2 and TRBJ2-7): GAGVSQSPSNKVTEKGKDVELRCDPISGHTALYWYRQSLGQGLEFLIYFQGNSAPDKSGLPSDRFSAERTGGSVSTLTIQRTQQEDSAVYLCASSLVNGGQYEQYFGPGTRLTVT.

This clonotype was counted at least ten times. This sequence joins TRBV27 and TRBJ2-1, with a possible D match to TRBD1 (6 bases). CDR1 MNHEY and CDR2 SMNVEV come from the germline V gene (reference sequence). V was cut by 6 bases and J by 10 bases, with 22 bases left in between. CDR3 size: 15 residues. The CDR3 DNA follows: TGTGCCAGCAGCGCCTCCGGAACAGGGAAATCGGAGCAGTTCTTC. It translates to CASSASGTGKSEQFF.

This clonotype has a count of ten or more. V and J are TRBV4-1 and TRBJ2-1; 9 nucleotides agree with TRBD2. Unmatched junction bases numbered 6, after V lost 0 bases and J lost 6 bases. Germline V gene data show CDR1 as MGHRA and CDR2 as YSYEKL. This CDR3 region has 16 residues. The CDR3 nucleotides read TGCGCCAGCAGCCAAGATGAAGCGGGGGGCCGCAATGAGCAGTTCTTC. This gives the protein CASSQDEAGGRNEQFF.

In this sample, this clonotype turned up a few times. The chain uses TRBV25-1 and TRBJ1-6; 9 bases align to TRBD1. The V segment lost 6 bases and the J segment 9 bases; nucleotides outside the gene matches: 3. The CDR3 is made up of 13 amino acids. CDR1 and CDR2 (germline): MGHDK, SYGVNS. CDR3 sequence: CASSPGQGSPLHF. CDR3 coding DNA: TGTGCCAGCAGCCCGGGACAGGGTTCACCCCTCCACTTT. The variable domain in full, completed from reference TRBV25-1 and TRBJ1-6, reads EADIYQTPRYLVIGTGKKITLECSQTMGHDKMYWYQQDPGMELHLIHYSYGVNSTEKGDLSSESTVSRIRTEHFPLTLESARPSHTSQYLCASSPGQGSPLHFGNGTRLTVT.

The chain carries TRBV30 and TRBJ2-3, with D possibly being TRBD1 or TRBD2 (5 bases each). The CDR3 runs to 16 residues. Germline CDR1 is GTSNPN and CDR2 is SVGIG (reference sequence). The V end was cut by 0 bases, the J end by 3 bases, with 16 bases between. CDR3: CAWSVKAGSRTDTQYF. CDR3 bases: TGTGCCTGGAGTGTAAAGGCAGGGAGTAGGACAGATACGCAGTATTTT.

The table lists this clonotype with a few counts. CDR3 protein: CSASGAGGTDTQYF. The CDR3 bases are TGCAGTGCTAGCGGCGCGGGGGGCACAGATACGCAGTATTTT. This chain joins TRBV20-1 and TRBJ2-3; the match to TRBD2 covers 7 bases. Trimming removed 3 bases from V and 1 base from J; junction bases left unmatched: 4. The CDR3 has 14 residues. The germline CDR1 and CDR2 sequences are DFQATT and SNEGSKA (reference sequence).

This clonotype appeared a few times. The rearrangement uses TRBV10-2 and TRBJ2-1; D uncertain. This CDR3 spans 13 amino acids. V dropped 2 bases and J dropped 9 bases, with 11 bases sitting between them. Germline assignment: CDR1 WSHSY and CDR2 SAAADI. CDR3 residues: CASSERGSREQFF. CDR3 sequence (DNA): TGCGCCAGCAGTGAGCGTGGTTCCCGTGAGCAGTTCTTC.

This clonotype ranks as medium-sized. The V gene is TRBV20-1, the J gene TRBJ2-3; TRBD2 aligns across 7 bases. The CDR3 has 16 amino acids. Germline trimming cut 4 bases from V and 4 bases from J; bases unmatched to any gene: 14. Germline V gene sequence: CDR1 DFQATT, CDR2 SNEGSKA (reference sequence). DNA for the CDR3: TGCAGTGCTACCGGCCCTAGCGGCGGGCGGGCAGATACGCAGTATTTT. The encoded protein is CSATGPSGGRADTQYF.

V gene TRBV6-6 combines with J gene TRBJ1-2; possibly TRBD1 for D (5 bases). Germline V gene sequence: CDR1 MNHNY, CDR2 SVGAGI (reference sequence). The CDR3 loop spans 13 amino acids. Trimming stripped 5 bases from V and 8 bases from J, with 15 bases between. DNA of the CDR3: TGTGCCAGCAGTCCAGCGGGGGAACGAGGCTACACCTTC. Translation: CASSPAGERGYTF.

This clonotype appeared a few times. J is TRBJ1-1 and V is TRBV7-2; TRBD1 aligns across 7 bases. With V trimmed by 4 bases and J by 6 bases, 20 bases remained unmatched. This CDR3 is built from 18 residues. Germline values: CDR1 SGHTA, CDR2 FQGNSA. The CDR3 sequence: CASSYPSYLLQGTPEAFF. The CDR3 nucleotides are TGTGCCAGCAGCTACCCCTCATATTTGTTACAGGGGACCCCTGAAGCTTTCTTT.

This clonotype was recorded at least ten times. V gene TRBV6-1 combines with J gene TRBJ2-2; D gene ambiguous. Trimming left V 4 bases short and J 3 bases short, with 21 bases between. Germline assignment: CDR1 MNHNS and CDR2 SASEGT. The CDR3 contains 18 residues. CDR3 nucleotides: TGTGCCAGCAGTGTAGCCGATCACTCCTTCTCGGACACCGGGGAGCTGTTTTTT. This codes for CASSVADHSFSDTGELFF.